This TCR beta chain was retrieved from a study of T cells after yellow fever vaccination. Study details: Fractions of limited cellularity were prepared by means of SMART-Seq v4 Ultra Low Input.

V was clipped by 5 bases and J by 5 bases; unmatched bases: 13. The CDR3 length is 16 residues. The germline gives CDR1 SGHTA, CDR2 FQGTGA. In its sample, this clonotype was seen a few times. Its antigen is undetermined. Whole-study findings and limits: Few clonotypes appeared in both CD4 and CD8 compartments. Weaker in magnitude, the secondary response showed a faster peak on day 5 versus 15.

The authors made TCR cDNA by 5'RACE template switching, adding a universal primer site and UMIs. A single record per CDR3 protein comes from TCRdb applying MiXCR to the 5' RACE reads. Of roughly 350,000 distinct CDR3 sequences in the sample, 4.1% are singletons; the top ten hold around 25%. The specimen comprised PBMCs, sampled 5 days after the yellow fever booster vaccination. This clonotype was sampled from a man between 18 and 35 years old who received the YFV17D yellow fever vaccine. The genes are TRBV7-3 and TRBJ2-7; 9 bases agree with TRBD1. CDR3 DNA sequence: TGTGCCAGCAGCATGAATAGGGGACAGGGTCTCCACGAGCAGTACTTC. Translating it yields CASSMNRGQGLHEQYF.